Listed below are T cell receptor beta chains from one sample, sequenced in a study of shared clonotypes between healthy human individuals. Assay: immunoSEQ multiplex PCR; the TCRdb copy retains only in-frame clones and omits some. The top ten hold about 1.7% of the sample, which has 550,000 to 850,000 clones, about 74% seen once. Sequenced: memory CD4+ T cells sorted from blood. These receptors were collected from a woman aged 30 to 39 in good health. The CDR3 runs from the conserved cysteine through the conserved F or W. A D gene is named only where the DNA matches it firmly. A row's size may be missing; if present it is once, few, many or a size class.

v_call,d_call,clone_size,j_call,cdr3_nt,cdr3_aa
TRBV7-3,TRBD2,-,TRBJ2-1,TGTGCCAGCAGTTCCCGACTAGCGGGAAGGAATGAGCAGTTCTTC,CASSSRLAGRNEQFF
TRBV28,TRBD1,-,TRBJ2-5,TGTGCCAGCAGTTCCTGGGACAGGGGAGAGACCCAGTACTTC,CASSSWDRGETQYF
TRBV25-1,-,-,TRBJ1-4,TGTGCCAGCAGTGACGCCCTTCTTGGGACAACTAATGAAAAACTGTTTTTT,CASSDALLGTTNEKLFF
TRBV29-1,-,few,TRBJ2-5,TGCAGCGTTGGATGGGGGGCCCAAGAGACCCAGTACTTC,CSVGWGAQETQYF
TRBV29-1,-,-,TRBJ1-1,TGCAGCGTTGGGGTCGGAGGGGTTGGCACTGAAGCTTTCTTT,CSVGVGGVGTEAFF
TRBV10-3,TRBD1,-,TRBJ1-1,TGTGCCATCACCGGACAGGGAGGCACTGAAGCTTTCTTT,CAITGQGGTEAFF
TRBV25-1,-,-,TRBJ1-2,TGTGCCAGCAGTGACCGAACGGGCTGGACGGGTGGCTACACCTTC,CASSDRTGWTGGYTF
TRBV15,-,-,TRBJ1-2,TGTGCCACCAGCAGTCCCCCGGGCCTTAACTATGGCTACACCTTC,CATSSPPGLNYGYTF
TRBV11-1,-,-,TRBJ2-5,TGTGCCAGCAGCTGGGGAGCGTGGGAGACCCAGTACTTC,CASSWGAWETQYF
TRBV18,TRBD1,-,TRBJ2-3,TGTGCCAGCTCAGAACAGACAGGGGGCCAAGATACGCAGTATTTT,CASSEQTGGQDTQYF
TRBV7-2,-,-,TRBJ2-5,TGTGCCAGCAGCTATGCAGGGTCGGGTGAGACCCAGTACTTC,CASSYAGSGETQYF
TRBV6-5,-,-,TRBJ1-1,TGTGCCAGCAGTATCCGGGATGGGACTGAAGCTTTCTTT,CASSIRDGTEAFF
TRBV9,-,once,TRBJ1-3,TGTGCCAGCAGCGTAGCCGTGGCCGGAAACACCATATATTTT,CASSVAVAGNTIYF
TRBV10-1,-,-,TRBJ2-3,TGCGCCAGCAGCCCCCCCGGGCGGATAGATACGCAGTATTTT,CASSPPGRIDTQYF
TRBV28,TRBD1,-,TRBJ2-5,TGTGCCAGCAGGGCAGGGGGCCAAGAGACCCAGTACTTC,CASRAGGQETQYF
TRBV28,TRBD1,-,TRBJ2-7,TGTGCCAGCATAGGACAGGGATACTACGAGCAGTACTTC,CASIGQGYYEQYF
TRBV7-9,-,-,TRBJ2-2,TGTGCCAGCAGCTTAGAAGAACCCACCGGGGAGCTGTTTTTT,CASSLEEPTGELFF
TRBV30,TRBD1,-,TRBJ1-5,TGTGCCTGGAGTGTACCCGGACAGGGGCTAAATCAGCCCCAGCATTTT,CAWSVPGQGLNQPQHF
TRBV7-2,TRBD2,-,TRBJ2-1,TGTGCCAGCAGTTCTAGCGGGAGCCACTACAATGAGCAGTTCTTC,CASSSSGSHYNEQFF
TRBV7-9,TRBD1,-,TRBJ1-2,TGTGCCAGCAGCATCCGGGACAGGGACCATGGCTACACCTTC,CASSIRDRDHGYTF
TRBV18,-,once,TRBJ2-3,TGTGCCAGCTCACCTAACACAGATACGCAGTATTTT,CASSPNTDTQYF
TRBV7-2,-,-,TRBJ2-1,TGTGCCAGCAGCTTAGGCGGGTCAGGAGCTAGAGGTGAGCAGTTCTTC,CASSLGGSGARGEQFF
TRBV7-3,-,-,TRBJ1-1,TGTGCCAGCAGCCCGGGACACCCGAACACTGAAGCTTTCTTT,CASSPGHPNTEAFF
TRBV7-2,TRBD1,-,TRBJ1-1,TGTGCCAGCAGCCTAAGACAGGGGACGAACACTGAAGCTTTCTTT,CASSLRQGTNTEAFF